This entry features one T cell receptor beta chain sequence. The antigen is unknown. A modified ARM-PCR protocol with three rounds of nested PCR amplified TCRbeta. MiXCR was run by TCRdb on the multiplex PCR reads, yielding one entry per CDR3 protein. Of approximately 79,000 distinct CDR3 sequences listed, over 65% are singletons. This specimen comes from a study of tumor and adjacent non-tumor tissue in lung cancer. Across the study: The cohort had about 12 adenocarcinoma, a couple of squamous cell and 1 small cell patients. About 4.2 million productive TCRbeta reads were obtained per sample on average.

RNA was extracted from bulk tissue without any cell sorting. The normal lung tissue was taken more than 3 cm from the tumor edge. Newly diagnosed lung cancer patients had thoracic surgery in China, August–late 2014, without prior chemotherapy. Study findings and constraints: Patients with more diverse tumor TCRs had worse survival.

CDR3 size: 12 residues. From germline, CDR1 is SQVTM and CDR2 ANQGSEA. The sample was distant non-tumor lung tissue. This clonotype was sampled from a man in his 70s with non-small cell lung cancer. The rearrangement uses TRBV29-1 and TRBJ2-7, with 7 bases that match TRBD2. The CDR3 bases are TGCGGAGCCTGGGGGGGGAACCCCGAGCAGTACTTC. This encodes CGAWGGNPEQYF.